This T cell receptor (beta chain) is drawn from a study of blood T cell repertoires in COVID-19. Study background: PBMCs, B-cell-depleted T cells, or T cells were the source of the cDNA or gDNA that made up the material.

A Seattle source enrolled patients during active infection and followed them longitudinally. Assay: immunoSEQ multiplex PCR; the TCRdb copy retains only in-frame clones and omits some. This sample has fewer than 200,000 clones, with around 81% found just once. The CDR3 sequence is 14 residues long. Germline V gene lookup returns CDR1 MDHEN and CDR2 SYDVKM. After removal of 9 bases from V and 5 bases from J, the junction contained 9 bases not matched to a gene. The chain has TRBV28 and TRBJ2-1, with 8 nucleotides matching TRBD2. The sequencing input was peripheral blood. The sequence was collected from a woman at least 80 years old with COVID-19, enrolled during active disease. The CDR3 DNA follows: TGTGCCAGTCGACTGAGGACTAGCCACAATGAGCAGTTCTTC. Residues: CASRLRTSHNEQFF.